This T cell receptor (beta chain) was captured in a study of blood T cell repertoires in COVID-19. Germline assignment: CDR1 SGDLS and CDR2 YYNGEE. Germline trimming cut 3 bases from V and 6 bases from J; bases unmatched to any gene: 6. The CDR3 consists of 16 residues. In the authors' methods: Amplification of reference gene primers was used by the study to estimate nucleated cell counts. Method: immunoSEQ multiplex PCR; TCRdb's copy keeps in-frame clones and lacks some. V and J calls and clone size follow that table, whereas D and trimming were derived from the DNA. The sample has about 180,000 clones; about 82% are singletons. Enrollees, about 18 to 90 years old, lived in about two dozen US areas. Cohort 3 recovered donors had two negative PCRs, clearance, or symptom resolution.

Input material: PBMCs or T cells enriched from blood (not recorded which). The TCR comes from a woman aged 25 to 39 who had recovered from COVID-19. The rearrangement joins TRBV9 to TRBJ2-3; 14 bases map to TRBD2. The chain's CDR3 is CASSEGLAGAGDTQYF. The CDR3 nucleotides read TGTGCCAGCAGCGAGGGACTAGCGGGAGCCGGGGATACGCAGTATTTT.